The entry below gives a single T cell receptor (beta chain) sequence along with its context. The antigen is undetermined. This entry is derived from a study of cytomegalovirus exposure and HLA in healthy donors. Study-wide results and limits: TCR beta chain V- and J-gene trimming was linked, in a later analysis, to a missense variant in DCLRE1C.

This PCR relied on a set of 60 Vbeta primers and 13 Jbeta primers. The protocol was immunoSEQ multiplex PCR, while the TCRdb copy is restricted to in-frame clones and leaves out a portion. In the table there are tens of thousands of clones, around 85% of which are singletons. The sequencing sample was made of PBMCs. The source is a man younger than 35 in good health and CMV-seronegative.

This CDR3 reads CAWIRGGGINTGELFF. The CDR3 DNA reads TGTGCCTGGATTCGGGGGGGAGGGATAAACACCGGGGAGCTGTTTTTT. The chain uses TRBV30 and TRBJ2-2; 8 bases are a match to TRBD2. CDR3 size: 16 residues. Per germline, CDR1 GTSNPN and CDR2 SVGIG (reference sequence). The V and J ends lost 4 bases and 2 bases, in that order; junction bases with no gene match: 9.